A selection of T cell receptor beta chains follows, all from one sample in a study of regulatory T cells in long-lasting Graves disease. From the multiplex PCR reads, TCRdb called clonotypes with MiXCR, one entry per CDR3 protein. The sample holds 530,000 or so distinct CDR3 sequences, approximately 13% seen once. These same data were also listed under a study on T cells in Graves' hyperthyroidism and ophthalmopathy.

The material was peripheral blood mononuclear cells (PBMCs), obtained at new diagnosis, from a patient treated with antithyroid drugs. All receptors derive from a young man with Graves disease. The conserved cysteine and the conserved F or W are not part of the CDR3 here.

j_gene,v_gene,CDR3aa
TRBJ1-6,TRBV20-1,SARDPGGSPLH
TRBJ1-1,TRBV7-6,ASSWKEGTAWNTEAF
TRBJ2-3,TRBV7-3,ASSSTDSADTQY
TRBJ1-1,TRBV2,ARGDGPNTEAF
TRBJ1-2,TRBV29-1,SVVRDYGYT
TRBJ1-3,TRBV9,ASSVGLLSSGNTIY
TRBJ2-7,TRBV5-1,ASSLGGGGYEQY
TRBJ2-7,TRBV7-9,ASSLAPGTSGRDEQY
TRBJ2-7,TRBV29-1,SVVPRAEGEQY
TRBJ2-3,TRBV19,ASSIDQTDTQY
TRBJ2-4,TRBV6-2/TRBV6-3,ASSYGEMGGNIQY
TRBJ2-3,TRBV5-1,ASSLEPGTDTQY
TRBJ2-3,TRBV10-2,ASAGQRKDTQY
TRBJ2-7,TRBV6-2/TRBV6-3,ASSYRSGAYEQY
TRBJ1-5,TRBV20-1,SASSSTGGNQPQH
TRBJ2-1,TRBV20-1,SARISGSSYNEQF
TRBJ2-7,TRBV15,ATSRLPSSGPDYEQY
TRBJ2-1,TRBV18,ASSLRDRVTNEQF
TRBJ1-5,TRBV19,ASSLGQFSNQPQH
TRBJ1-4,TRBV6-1,ASRDRRQVNEKLF
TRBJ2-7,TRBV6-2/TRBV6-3,ASSYSLAGAYEQY
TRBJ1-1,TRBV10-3,AIRRQGDTEAF
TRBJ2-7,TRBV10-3,AISEYEREGHYEQH
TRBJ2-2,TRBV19,ASRQVSNTGELF
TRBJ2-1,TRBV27,ASSSPLGRRNEQF
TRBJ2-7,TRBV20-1,SAFDRSYEQY
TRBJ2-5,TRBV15,ATSRDLLSGSWQETQY
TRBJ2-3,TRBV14,ASGKGPTDTQY
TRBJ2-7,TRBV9,ASSPRTATSATYEQY
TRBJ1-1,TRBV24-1,ASGKELGQENTEAF
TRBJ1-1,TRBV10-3,AIGGGGIHEAF
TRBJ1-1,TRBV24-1,ATKALMRTEAF
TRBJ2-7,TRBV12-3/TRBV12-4,ASSLAGYEQY
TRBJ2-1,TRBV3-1,ASSQGVSGNNEQF
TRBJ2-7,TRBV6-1,ASEGASGYEQY
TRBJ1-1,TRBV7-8,ASSPFRVDTEAF
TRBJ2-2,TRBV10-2,ASSEGAGGRTAGELF
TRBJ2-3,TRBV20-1,SAREDFGTDTQY
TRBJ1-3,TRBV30,AWSSGWGTTGGNTIY
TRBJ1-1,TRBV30,AWSVSRMNTEAF
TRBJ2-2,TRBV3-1,ASSPGTETNTGELF
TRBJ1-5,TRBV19,ASSIAVAANQPQH
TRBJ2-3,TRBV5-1,ASSFGGGFTDTQY
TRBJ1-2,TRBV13,ASSLQGVYGYT